One and the same sample provided the 26 T cell receptor beta chains below, sequenced in a study of blood T cell repertoires in COVID-19. This table comes from immunoSEQ multiplex PCR, and its TCRdb copy is limited to in-frame clones, with some not included. This repertoire shows 45,000 to 55,000 clones, around 91% found once; its top ten account for 3.1%. The sequencing input was peripheral blood. The receptors were sampled from a human donor in a cohort sampled during active COVID-19.

The rearrangement uses TRBV30 and TRBJ2-1, with TRBD1 matching 9 bases. CDR1 is GTSNPN and CDR2 is SVGIG in the germline V gene (reference sequence). This CDR3 contains 14 residues. The ends lost 1 base at V and 3 bases at J; junction bases unmatched: 1. For the CDR3, the DNA is TGTGCCTGGAGTGAGGGACAGGGCTACAATGAGCAGTTCTTC. Translation: CAWSEGQGYNEQFF.

The gene calls are TRBV11-2 and TRBJ2-1; D may be TRBD2 (6 bases). The CDR3 is 15 amino acids. Germline-derived CDR1 and CDR2 are SGHAT and FQNNGV. V dropped 1 base and J dropped 5 bases, with 12 bases sitting between them. DNA of the CDR3: TGTGCCAGCAGCTTAGGCCCGGGACTCAACAATGAGCAGTTCTTC. Its translation is CASSLGPGLNNEQFF. The entire variable domain, with the rest obtained from reference TRBV11-2 and TRBJ2-1, is as follows: EAGVAQSPRYKIIEKRQSVAFWCNPISGHATLYWYQQILGQGPKLLIQFQNNGVVDDSQLPKDRFSAERLKGVDSTLKIQPAKLEDSAVYLCASSLGPGLNNEQFFGPGTRLTVL.

This clone showed up just a few times. This chain connects TRBV6-1 to TRBJ2-3; possibly TRBD2 for D (6 bases). Trimming left V 2 bases short and J 9 bases short, with 12 bases between. The CDR3 length is 13 residues. Germline V gene lookup returns CDR1 MNHNS and CDR2 SASEGT. DNA of the CDR3: TGTGCCAGCAGTGAACTGGGCGGGGAAACGCAGTATTTT. Amino acids: CASSELGGETQYF.

This chain joins TRBV27 and TRBJ2-1, with no clear D. Germline V CDR1 and CDR2: MNHEY, SMNVEV (reference sequence). The CDR3 totals 15 residues. V lost 2 bases to trimming and J lost 0 bases, with 8 bases between them. The CDR3 coding sequence is TGTGCCAGCAGTTTAGCTACCTCCTCCTACAATGAGCAGTTCTTC. Translation: CASSLATSSYNEQFF.

The genes are TRBV5-1 and TRBJ1-2; possible D gene TRBD1, 5 bases. Germline V gene sequence: CDR1 SGHRS, CDR2 YFSETQ. The V gene lost 5 bases and the J gene lost 3 bases, with 14 bases spanning the gap. The CDR3 covers 14 residues. CDR3 coding DNA: TGCGCCAGCAGGACCCTGGGAGGGGACTATGGCTACACCTTC. It encodes CASRTLGGDYGYTF.

This rearrangement joins TRBV5-6 to TRBJ2-1; a possible D gene is TRBD1 (6 bases). The CDR3 is 15 residues long. Between the trimmed V and J ends, which lost 3 bases and 9 bases, there was a span of 19 bases. Germline V gene sequence: CDR1 SGHDT, CDR2 YYEEEE. The CDR3 DNA reads as TGTGCCAGCAGCTCACAGGGTAGGGCCCTTGGTGAGCAGTTCTTC. This gives the protein CASSSQGRALGEQFF.

The chain has TRBV5-6 and TRBJ1-5; 8 bases map to TRBD1. This CDR3 contains 15 residues. V trimming: 3 bases; J trimming: 6 bases; junction bases outside the gene matches: 8. Germline V CDR1 and CDR2: SGHDT, YYEEEE. This CDR3 reads CASSSTGDVSQPQHF. Here the CDR3 DNA reads TGTGCCAGCAGCTCGACAGGGGACGTAAGTCAGCCCCAGCATTTT.

This rearrangement joins TRBV24-1 to TRBJ2-2; tentatively, D is TRBD2 (6 bases). Trimming removed 6 bases at V and 0 bases at J, with 13 bases between. The germline gives CDR1 KGHDR, CDR2 SFDVKD. CDR3 length: 16 residues. DNA of the CDR3: TGTGCCACCAGTTCGATCCGGGACTCGAACACCGGGGAGCTGTTTTTT. Translation: CATSSIRDSNTGELFF.

This clone was observed once. The chain has TRBV24-1 and TRBJ2-1; 13 bases align to TRBD2. Trimming took 2 bases from V and 7 from J; bases not matched to a gene: 10. The CDR3 contains 18 residues. Germline V gene sequence: CDR1 KGHDR, CDR2 SFDVKD. In DNA form, the CDR3 reads TGTGCCACCAGTGATTACGCAGGGACTAGCGGGATGGGAAATGAGCAGTTCTTC. This sequence encodes CATSDYAGTSGMGNEQFF.

The chain joins TRBV19 to TRBJ2-1; 7 bases align to TRBD2. This CDR3 spans 17 amino acids. The V gene's germline CDR1 is LNHDA and CDR2 SQIVND (reference sequence). V was pared by 3 bases and J by 4 bases, with 12 bases of the junction left unmatched. The CDR3 DNA follows: TGTGCCAGTAGTATGGGCGGGAGTCTTGCTTTATACAATGAGCAGTTCTTC. Translated, it gives CASSMGGSLALYNEQFF. The full variable domain, completed using reference TRBV19 and TRBJ2-1, is DGGITQSPKYLFRKEGQNVTLSCEQNLNHDAMYWYRQDPGQGLRLIYYSQIVNDFQKGDIAEGYSVSREKKESFPLTVTSAQKNPTAFYLCASSMGGSLALYNEQFFGPGTRLTVL.

The chain couples TRBV7-9 to TRBJ2-3, with 8 bases aligning to TRBD1. Trimming at V came to 5 bases and at J to 5 bases, leaving 12 bases not matched to a gene. The germline gives CDR1 SEHNR, CDR2 FQNEAQ (reference sequence). The CDR3 totals 16 residues. Written as DNA, the CDR3 is TGTGCCAGCAGCATCGGATGGACAGGGATGCAAGATACGCAGTATTTT. Translation: CASSIGWTGMQDTQYF.

The rearrangement uses TRBV6-1 and TRBJ2-1, with 7 bases lining up with TRBD1. Per germline, CDR1 MNHNS and CDR2 SASEGT. V trimming: 3 bases; J trimming: 6 bases; junction bases outside the gene matches: 5. This CDR3 contains 14 residues. CDR3 sequence reads: CASSDFSGGNEQFF. DNA for the CDR3: TGTGCCAGCAGTGATTTCTCAGGGGGCAATGAGCAGTTCTTC.

The chain links TRBV24-1 to TRBJ2-2; tentative D call: TRBD2 (5 bases). V shed 3 bases and J shed 7 bases, with 8 bases lying between them. The CDR3 extends over 13 amino acids. The germline CDR1 and CDR2 sequences are KGHDR and SFDVKD. The CDR3 is CATSDAGVGELFF. As DNA, the CDR3 is TGTGCCACCAGTGATGCGGGCGTCGGGGAGCTGTTTTTT.

The chain uses TRBV15 and TRBJ1-2; no reliable D call. The V end was cut by 5 bases, the J end by 7 bases, with 14 bases between. Germline CDR1 reads LNHNV; CDR2 reads YYDKDF (reference sequence). The CDR3 has 13 amino acids. CDR3 coding DNA: TGTGCCACCAGCCGCCTGGGAGGTTCTGGCTACACCTTC. Residues: CATSRLGGSGYTF.

This clone was seen a single time. J is TRBJ2-1 and V is TRBV7-9; a weak D match, TRBD1 (6 bases). This CDR3 spans 12 amino acids. Germline V gene sequence: CDR1 SEHNR, CDR2 FQNEAQ (reference sequence). Trimming took off 3 bases at V and 6 bases at J, with 6 bases between the two ends. The CDR3 DNA reads as TGTGCCAGCAGCTTGACAGGCAATGAGCAGTTCTTC. Amino acids: CASSLTGNEQFF.

The rearrangement uses TRBV25-1 and TRBJ2-5, with TRBD1 identical over 9 bases. The CDR3 has 17 amino acids. Trimming removed 3 bases from V and 4 bases from J; junction bases left unmatched: 12. Per the germline V gene, CDR1 is MGHDK and CDR2 is SYGVNS. The CDR3: CASSEGAVGQGLETQYF. The CDR3 nucleotides are TGTGCCAGCAGTGAGGGTGCGGTGGGACAGGGATTAGAGACCCAGTACTTC.

The rearrangement uses TRBV10-3 and TRBJ2-7, with a tentative D call TRBD2 (7 bases). The germline V gene encodes CDR1 ENHRY and CDR2 SYGVKD. V lost 6 bases, J lost 2 bases, and 20 bases lay in between. The CDR3 runs to 16 residues. This chain's CDR3 is CAISALWGRDTYEQYF. The CDR3 DNA reads TGTGCCATCAGCGCCCTCTGGGGGAGGGACACCTACGAGCAGTACTTC.

This chain joins TRBV25-1 and TRBJ2-2, with 9 bases matching TRBD2. CDR1 MGHDK and CDR2 SYGVNS come from the germline V gene. The CDR3 runs to 14 residues. V gave up 8 bases and J gave up 6 bases; unmatched junction bases: 7. In DNA, the CDR3 is TGTGCCAGCTCCCTAGCGGGAAGGCCCGGGGAGCTGTTTTTT. The encoded protein is CASSLAGRPGELFF.

For this clone: Mismatch with germline at one junction end may stem from a read error. This chain uses TRBV7-7 with TRBJ2-1, with 9 bases lining up with TRBD2. The CDR3 spans 15 residues. Germline V lookup: CDR1 SSHAT, CDR2 FNYEAQ (reference sequence). CDR3 amino acids: CASSPVAGGPGEQFF. As DNA, the CDR3 is TGTGCTAGCAGCCCCGTGGCGGGAGGGCCGGGTGAGCAGTTCTTC.

The chain carries TRBV10-3 and TRBJ2-1, with 8 bases matching TRBD2. The CDR3 is 18 amino acids. In germline, CDR1 is ENHRY, CDR2 SYGVKD. Unmatched junction bases numbered 18, after V lost 0 bases and J lost 11 bases. The CDR3 reads CAISESSGGLASPGKQFF. CDR3 in DNA: TGTGCCATCAGTGAGTCGAGTGGAGGACTAGCCTCTCCGGGTAAGCAGTTCTTC.

Written as DNA, the CDR3 is TGTGCCAGCAGTACTTCCGGGACAGGCTACAATGAGCAGTTCTTC. It encodes CASSTSGTGYNEQFF. The chain recombines TRBV6-6 with TRBJ2-1, with 8 bases fitting TRBD1. The CDR3 runs to 15 residues. V was clipped by 5 bases and J by 3 bases; unmatched bases: 6. Germline V gene sequence: CDR1 MNHNY, CDR2 SVGAGI (reference sequence).

The rearrangement joins TRBV7-2 to TRBJ2-5; 11 bases are a match to TRBD2. With 5 bases clipped from V and 5 bases from J, the junction kept 10 bases outside the gene matches. Germline assignment: CDR1 SGHTA and CDR2 FQGNSA. The CDR3 runs to 16 residues. The CDR3, as DNA: TGTGCCAGCAGCCCTCACGGGACTAGCGGCCAGGAGACCCAGTACTTC. Its translation is CASSPHGTSGQETQYF.

The V call is TRBV7-9, the J call TRBJ2-1, with D possibly TRBD2 on 6 matching bases. Germline V lookup: CDR1 SEHNR, CDR2 FQNEAQ (reference sequence). The CDR3 consists of 15 residues. V shed 5 bases and J shed 5 bases, with 16 bases lying between them. For the CDR3, the DNA is TGTGCCAGCAGCGCCGGAGGTAGCGGACACAATGAGCAGTTCTTC. This codes for CASSAGGSGHNEQFF.

CDR3 sequence reads: CASRLGQVASPLHF. Here the CDR3 DNA reads TGTGCCAGCAGACTGGGACAGGTTGCATCACCCCTCCACTTT. The rearrangement joins TRBV28 to TRBJ1-6; 8 positions match TRBD1. V shed 6 bases, J shed 10 bases, and the junction held 8 bases outside the gene matches. The length of the CDR3 is 14 residues. The germline V gene has CDR1 MDHEN and CDR2 SYDVKM.

This sequence joins TRBV30 and TRBJ2-2, with 9 nucleotides matching TRBD1. Trimming removed 7 bases from V and 1 base from J; junction bases left unmatched: 10. Germline V lookup: CDR1 GTSNPN, CDR2 SVGIG (reference sequence). CDR3 length: 16 amino acids. CDR3 amino acids: CASKTGGGWNTGELFF. DNA for the CDR3: TGTGCCTCTAAGACAGGGGGTGGTTGGAACACCGGGGAGCTGTTTTTT. Full variable domain (remainder filled in from reference TRBV30 and TRBJ2-2): SQTIHQWPATLVQPVGSPLSLECTVEGTSNPNLYWYRQAAGRGLQLLFYSVGIGQISSEVPQNLSASRPQDRQFILSSKKLLLSDSGFYLCASKTGGGWNTGELFFGEGSRLTVL.

The chain has TRBV18 and TRBJ2-1, with 11 positions matching TRBD2. CDR3 length: 15 amino acids. CDR1 KGHSH and CDR2 LQKENI come from the germline V gene. The V segment lost 4 bases and the J segment 6 bases; nucleotides outside the gene matches: 5. The CDR3 loop is CASSLTSGRANEQFF. Written as DNA, the CDR3 is TGTGCCAGCTCACTAACTAGCGGGAGAGCCAATGAGCAGTTCTTC.